A single sample gave rise to the 6 T cell receptor beta chains below, sequenced in a study of CD8 T cells in ankylosing spondylitis. These receptors are not linked to any known antigen. Each CDR3 protein gets one entry after TCRdb re-called the 5' RACE reads with MiXCR. The sample lists fewer than 500,000 distinct CDR3 sequences, roughly 27% occurring once. Study outcomes and limitations: For ankylosing spondylitis blood, a TCR beta motif of 7 to 9 highly homologous variants appeared characteristic.

The specimen was blood, either unsorted or a sorted T cell fraction (not recorded which). All receptors come from a male donor with ankylosing spondylitis.

The genes are TRBV2 and TRBJ2-3, with 7 bases lining up with TRBD2. The CDR3 consists of 16 residues. V shed 6 bases and J 2 bases; nucleotides not matched to a gene: 11. Germline values: CDR1 SNHLY, CDR2 FYNNEI. The CDR3 loop is CASRRAAGTNTDTQYF. The CDR3 DNA reads TGTGCCAGCAGGCGGGCAGCCGGGACTAACACAGATACGCAGTATTTT.

The rearrangement links TRBV6-2 or TRBV6-3 to TRBJ2-7, with D maybe TRBD2 (7 bases). CDR3 length: 15 amino acids. V lost 5 bases to trimming and J lost 3 bases, with 17 bases between them. CDR1 and CDR2 (germline): MNHEY, SVGEGT. This CDR3 is CASSLGGAQVYEQYV. CDR3 sequence (DNA): TGTGCCAGCAGTCTTGGGGGGGCGCAGGTCTACGAGCAGTACGTC.

J is TRBJ2-5 and V is TRBV10-3, with TRBD1 matching over 7 bases. The germline V gene has CDR1 ENHRY and CDR2 SYGVKD. This CDR3 region has 15 residues. Trimming removed 0 bases from V and 7 bases from J; junction bases left unmatched: 8. The CDR3 DNA follows: TGTGCCATCAGTGAGTCTGAGACAGGGACCGCGACCCAGTACTTC. Protein: CAISESETGTATQYF.

This sequence joins TRBV24-1 and TRBJ2-3, with D tentatively TRBD2 (7 bases). Trimming left V 7 bases short and J 4 bases short, with 11 bases between. The CDR3 consists of 13 residues. The germline gives CDR1 KGHDR, CDR2 SFDVKD. The CDR3 DNA reads TGTGCCACCAGGGGGGGGGGCTCAGATACGCAGTATTTT. Its protein is CATRGGGSDTQYF.

The J gene is TRBJ1-1, the V gene TRBV12-3 or TRBV12-4; no clear D. The germline V and J ends were trimmed by 4 bases and 1 base, with 7 bases remaining between them. CDR3 length equals 13 residues. The CDR3 spells CASSSTRNTEAFF. As DNA, the CDR3 is TGTGCCAGCAGTTCTACTCGGAACACTGAAGCTTTCTTT.

This clonotype has a handful of counts. V and J are TRBV5-6 and TRBJ1-5; 7 bases map to TRBD1. Trimming at V came to 5 bases and at J to 6 bases, leaving 11 bases not matched to a gene. Per germline, CDR1 SGHDT and CDR2 YYEEEE. The CDR3 length is 15 residues. CDR3 nucleotide sequence: TGTGCCAGCAGTTCCGGACAGGCCGCAGGTCAGCCCCAGCATTTT. This translates into CASSSGQAAGQPQHF.